Given below is one T cell receptor beta chain in context. Germline-derived CDR1 and CDR2 are SGHAT and FQNNGV. The CDR3 runs to 17 residues. With V trimmed by 2 bases and J by 7 bases, 4 bases remained unmatched. This sample is drawn from a study of technical replicates of blood from a handful of donors. This table comes from immunoSEQ multiplex PCR, and its TCRdb copy is limited to in-frame clones, with some not included. There are approximately 81,000 clones in the sample; 96% occur only once, and around 0.38% lies in the top ten. The chain recombines TRBV11-2 with TRBJ2-2; 16 bases align to TRBD2. The sample taken for sequencing was T cells isolated from PBMCs. The sequence derives from a human donor in good health. The CDR3 here is CASSLKGLAGGDGELFF. CDR3 coding DNA: TGTGCCAGCAGCTTAAAGGGACTAGCGGGAGGGGACGGGGAGCTGTTTTTT.